A selection of T cell receptor beta chains follows, all from one sample in a study of glioma-infiltrating T cells after dendritic cell vaccination. The table came from immunoSEQ multiplex PCR; TCRdb's copy has only in-frame clones and leaves some out. This sample yields about 67,000 clones, of which under 90% are seen a single time; roughly 7.7% belongs to the top ten. The sample here was blood, taken before dendritic cell vaccination. The receptors were sampled from a human donor with glioblastoma. CDR3s include the opening cysteine and the closing phenylalanine or tryptophan.

TRBJ1-1 | TRBV6-1 | CASSFQGGAEAFF
TRBJ2-2 | TRBV5-1 | CASSLDPPGGDTGELFF
TRBJ1-1 | TRBV30 | CAWISLTEAFF
TRBJ2-5 | TRBV5-1 | CASSPTTGVVKTQYF
TRBJ1-1 | TRBV19 | CATSRDRVTEAFF
TRBJ1-2 | TRBV5-6 | CASSYIDRAEGYGYTF
TRBJ2-3 | TRBV7-3 | CASRLGTATDTQYF
TRBJ1-6 | TRBV9 | CASSVGPDNLIHPLHF
TRBJ2-7 | TRBV4-1 | CASSQEEDRDFEQYF
TRBJ1-1 | TRBV4-1 | CASSFTPSAEAFF
TRBJ1-2 | TRBV6-6 | CASIAGQGNYGYTF
TRBJ1-4 | TRBV5-6 | CASSPDGTSEKLFF
TRBJ1-1 | TRBV4-1 | CASTTTALNTEAFF
TRBJ2-7 | TRBV5-5 | CASSSAGTGTYEQYF
TRBJ1-1 | TRBV5-1 | CASSRLSGGRNTEAFF
TRBJ1-4 | TRBV7-8 | CASSSDRGPNEKLFF
TRBJ1-1 | TRBV7-2 | CASSAPTGDTEAFF
TRBJ2-1 | TRBV7-3 | CASSLFSGGDYNEQFF
TRBJ2-3 | TRBV11-2 | CARGEGVITDTQYF
TRBJ2-7 | TRBV7-6 | CASSLAGANYEQYF
TRBJ2-1 | TRBV2 | CASMEDRGYNEQFF
TRBJ2-3 | TRBV7-2 | CASSFLNRDTQYF
TRBJ1-2 | TRBV7-9 | CASITGQGYGYTF
TRBJ2-7 | TRBV5-1 | CASSFPGQGGPYEQYF
TRBJ1-2 | TRBV9 | CASSGTAGYGYTF
TRBJ2-7 | TRBV7-8 | CASSPGTVFYEQYF
TRBJ2-7 | TRBV5-4 | CASSSSATALSYEQYF
TRBJ1-5 | TRBV30 | CAWRDRARGPQHF
TRBJ1-2 | TRBV19 | CASSGPGGSYGYTF
TRBJ2-7 | TRBV7-2 | CASSLGGLEQYF
TRBJ1-6 | TRBV9 | CASSVVGRVNSPLHF
TRBJ1-5 | TRBV2 | CASSPGTVDNQPQHF
TRBJ2-1 | TRBV25-1 | CASSARTQGNEQFF
TRBJ2-3 | TRBV5-4 | CASSRGGMTSADTQYF
TRBJ2-5 | TRBV29-1 | CSVEADREKETQYF